This T cell receptor beta chain was found in a study of blood T cells in healthy people across ages. Whole-study findings and limits: Possibly confounding the expanded clonotype changes was the fact that donor CMV status was unknown.

It was with a sample-barcoded 5' primer and a J-beta primer mix that a second PCR of about 6 to 12 cycles was run. TCRdb re-derived calls from the 5' RACE reads in MiXCR, one entry per CDR3 protein. The data contain about 500,000 distinct CDR3 sequences, around 24% of them singletons. This clonotype was seen repeatedly, ten times or more. Its antigen remains unknown. V lost 0 bases, J lost 3 bases, and 18 bases lay in between. CDR3 length equals 18 residues. Germline lookup yields CDR1 LGHNA and CDR2 YSLEER. Another study also made use of these data, one on T cells of mothers and their children. That report adds: Each 15 ul cDNA reaction used 1.5 ug RNA; all RNA was used. Related mother-child pairs showed slightly higher but non-significant overlap than unrelated pairs.

Sequencing was carried out using blood. This clonotype was sampled from a boy between 10 and 17 years old in good health. This chain uses TRBV4-3 with TRBJ2-1; the D gene is possibly TRBD1 (5 bases). In DNA, the CDR3 is TGCGCCAGCAGCCAAGATTTGGGGCAGCGACGGCTCTACAATGAGCAGTTCTTC. Translated: CASSQDLGQRRLYNEQFF.